This T cell receptor beta chain comes out of a study of CD8 T cells in Susac syndrome. General study results and limits: The number of individuals included in the study's TCR sequencing and HLA analysis was acknowledged as relatively small.

Roughly 0.45 to 1 ug RNA was reverse transcribed with random hexamers. The TCR beta CDR3 was amplified by immunoSEQ multiplex PCR across 54 Vbeta, 13 Jbeta. A single record per CDR3 protein comes from TCRdb applying MiXCR to the immunoSEQ multiplex PCR reads. The sample contains about 300,000 distinct CDR3 sequences, about 91% of which appear only once. Sequencing of TCR beta covered CD8+ and CD4+ T cells obtained from blood. Both CD4+ and CD8+ T cells were negatively isolated, and TEMRA cells underwent FACS enrichment. V was pared by 1 base and J by 4 bases, with 10 bases between. The CDR3 is made up of 14 amino acids. The germline gives CDR1 SGHDN, CDR2 FVKESK. Comments on this clonotype: Its matching antigen is unknown.

This chain uses TRBV14 with TRBJ2-5, with a possible D match to TRBD2 (5 bases). The clonotype comes from a human donor with multiple sclerosis. The sample consisted of CD8+ T cells from PBMCs. The CDR3, as DNA: TGTGCCAGCAGCCAAGGGGCACGGGGAGAGACCCAGTACTTC. Encoded protein: CASSQGARGETQYF.